This T cell receptor beta chain derives from a study of T cells in localized non-small cell lung cancer. Comment on this clone: Its target is not known.

Produced via immunoSEQ multiplex PCR; TCRdb's table is partial and in-frame only. The sample yields over 25,000 clones, approximately 91% seen once. General observations from the study: Sequencing was restricted to one tumor region; therefore, heterogeneity remains possible. Elevated circulating T cell density in blood was associated with longer overall survival. Paired adjacent lung recovered a median around 59 of the top 100 tumor clones. There was higher T cell clonality in uninvolved adjacent lung than in tumor, and it was highest there.

The material was PBMCs, obtained before any cancer treatment. The clonotype comes from a man aged 40 to 70 with stage II lung adenocarcinoma.

The CDR3 coding sequence is TGCAGCACAGGCTCAGGAACTCTTCACTATGGCTACACCTTC. This sequence encodes CSTGSGTLHYGYTF. The rearrangement links TRBV29-1 to TRBJ1-2; D might be TRBD1 (5 bases). V dropped 8 bases and J dropped 3 bases, with 19 bases sitting between them. CDR3 length equals 14 residues. Germline values: CDR1 SQVTM, CDR2 ANQGSEA.